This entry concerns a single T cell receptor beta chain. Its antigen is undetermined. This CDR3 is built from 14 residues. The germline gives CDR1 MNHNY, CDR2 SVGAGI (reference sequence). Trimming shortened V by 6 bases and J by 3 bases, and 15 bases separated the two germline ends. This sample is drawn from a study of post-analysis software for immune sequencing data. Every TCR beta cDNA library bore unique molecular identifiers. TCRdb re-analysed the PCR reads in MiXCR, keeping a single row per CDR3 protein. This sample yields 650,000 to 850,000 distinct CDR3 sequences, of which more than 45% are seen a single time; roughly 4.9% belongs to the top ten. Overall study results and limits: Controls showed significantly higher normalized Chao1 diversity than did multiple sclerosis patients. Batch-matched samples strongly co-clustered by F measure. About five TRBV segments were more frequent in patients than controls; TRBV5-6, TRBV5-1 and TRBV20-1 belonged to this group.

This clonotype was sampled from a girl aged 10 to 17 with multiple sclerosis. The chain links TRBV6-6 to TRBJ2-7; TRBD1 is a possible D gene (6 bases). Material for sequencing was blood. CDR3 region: CASRRQEVGYEQYF. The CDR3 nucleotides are TGTGCCAGCAGAAGACAGGAGGTTGGCTACGAGCAGTACTTC.